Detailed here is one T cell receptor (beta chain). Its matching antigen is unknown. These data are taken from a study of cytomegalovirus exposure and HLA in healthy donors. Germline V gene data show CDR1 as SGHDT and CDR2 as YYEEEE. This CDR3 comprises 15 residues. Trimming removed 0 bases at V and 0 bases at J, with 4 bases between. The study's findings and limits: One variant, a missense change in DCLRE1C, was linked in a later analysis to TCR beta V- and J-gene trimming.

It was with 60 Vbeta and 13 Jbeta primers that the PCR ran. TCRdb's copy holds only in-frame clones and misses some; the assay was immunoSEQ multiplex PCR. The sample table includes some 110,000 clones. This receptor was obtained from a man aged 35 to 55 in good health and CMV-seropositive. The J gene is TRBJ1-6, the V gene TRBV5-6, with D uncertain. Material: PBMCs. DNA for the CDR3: TGTGCCAGCAGCTTGGCAGGCTCCTATAATTCACCCCTCCACTTT. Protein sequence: CASSLAGSYNSPLHF.